A single sample gave rise to the 27 T cell receptor beta chains below, sequenced in a study of identifying expanded T cells in peripheral blood. Method: immunoSEQ multiplex PCR; TCRdb's copy keeps in-frame clones and lacks some. This table holds about 100,000 clones, around nine tenths found once. Source material: blood. The receptors come from a person aged 18 to 69 in good health.

This chain uses TRBV7-9 with TRBJ1-2; tentative D call: TRBD1 (6 bases). This CDR3 contains 12 residues. CDR1 and CDR2 from the germline V gene are SEHNR and FQNEAQ (reference sequence). Deletions cut 8 bases from V and 4 bases from J, with 11 bases between. CDR3 nucleotide sequence: TGTGCCAGCCAAAAGGGGGGCTATGGCTACACCTTC. Protein product: CASQKGGYGYTF. The full variable domain, with the rest looked up from reference TRBV7-9 and TRBJ1-2, is DTGVSQNPRHKITKRGQNVTFRCDPISEHNRLYWYRQTLGQGPEFLTYFQNEAQLEKSRLLSDRFSAERPKGSFSTLEIQRTEQGDSAMYLCASQKGGYGYTFGSGTRLTVV.

V is TRBV14 and J is TRBJ2-3; the match to TRBD1 covers 9 bases. This CDR3 spans 15 amino acids. Germline V CDR1 and CDR2: SGHDN, FVKESK. V trimming: 6 bases; J trimming: 3 bases; junction bases outside the gene matches: 7. The CDR3 protein is CASSPTGGLTDTQYF. In DNA, the CDR3 is TGTGCCAGCAGTCCGACAGGGGGTTTAACAGATACGCAGTATTTT.

This clone came up once. The chain carries TRBV7-9 and TRBJ2-5, with 7 bases that match TRBD2. J was trimmed by 2 bases and V by 8 bases; bases with no gene match: 5. CDR1 SEHNR and CDR2 FQNEAQ come from the germline V gene (reference sequence). The CDR3 covers 13 residues. The CDR3 here is CASRSGTQETQYF. CDR3 bases: TGTGCCAGCCGGAGCGGGACGCAAGAGACCCAGTACTTC.

This chain connects TRBV7-2 to TRBJ2-1, with 10 bases identical to TRBD2. With 5 bases clipped from V and 7 bases from J, the junction kept 8 bases outside the gene matches. Germline V gene lookup returns CDR1 SGHTA and CDR2 FQGNSA. The CDR3 is 15 amino acids. The CDR3 sequence is CASSKSGGARNEQFF. CDR3 nucleotides: TGTGCCAGCAGCAAAAGCGGGGGGGCTAGGAATGAGCAGTTCTTC.

A single count supports this clone. The chain recombines TRBV7-8 with TRBJ2-7; D unresolved. The CDR3 is 15 residues long. Deletions cut 1 base from V and 2 bases from J, with 12 bases between. CDR1 is SGHVS and CDR2 is FQNEAQ in the germline V gene. The CDR3 nucleotides are TGTGCCAGCAGCTTAGTTGGCAGGACCCCCTACGAGCAGTACTTC. This sequence encodes CASSLVGRTPYEQYF.

The genes are TRBV5-1 and TRBJ2-7, with D tentatively TRBD2 (5 bases). The germline V and J ends were trimmed by 4 bases and 3 bases, with 17 bases remaining between them. This CDR3 contains 15 residues. The germline V gene has CDR1 SGHRS and CDR2 YFSETQ. The CDR3 loop reads CASSLDFSVGYEQYF. CDR3 bases: TGCGCCAGCAGCCTAGACTTTAGCGTGGGCTACGAGCAGTACTTC.

This CDR3 is CASIGQGAIKWGSTEAFF. The CDR3 DNA is TGTGCCAGCATAGGACAGGGGGCGATTAAGTGGGGGTCCACTGAAGCTTTCTTT. The chain combines TRBV2 with TRBJ1-1; TRBD1 agrees at 11 bases. There are 18 residues in the CDR3. Germline values: CDR1 SNHLY, CDR2 FYNNEI. With 7 bases clipped from V and 4 bases from J, the junction kept 17 bases outside the gene matches.

V usage is TRBV30 and J usage is TRBJ1-6; 7 bases fit TRBD1. Trimming took 8 bases from V and 4 from J; bases not matched to a gene: 5. The CDR3 totals 13 residues. Germline CDR1 and CDR2: GTSNPN and SVGIG (reference sequence). CDR3: CAGTGEYNSPLHF. The CDR3 DNA is TGTGCCGGAACAGGGGAATATAATTCACCCCTCCACTTT.

The chain carries TRBV30 and TRBJ1-1; D might be TRBD1 (6 bases). The V and J ends lost 1 base and 5 bases respectively, with 11 bases between them. Germline CDR1 GTSNPN, CDR2 SVGIG (reference sequence). The CDR3 spans 13 residues. Here the CDR3 reads CAWSDQGWTEAFF. In nucleotides, the CDR3 is TGTGCCTGGAGTGACCAGGGGTGGACTGAAGCTTTCTTT.

The V gene is TRBV7-9, the J gene TRBJ2-3; 9 bases are a match to TRBD2. J gave up 4 bases and V 3 bases, and 5 bases lay outside the gene matches. The CDR3 loop spans 15 amino acids. Germline CDR1 SEHNR, CDR2 FQNEAQ (reference sequence). CDR3 sequence reads: CASSFVAGGPDTQYF. Here the CDR3 DNA reads TGTGCCAGCAGCTTTGTGGCGGGAGGGCCAGATACGCAGTATTTT.

The CDR3 DNA sequence: TGTGCCTGGATCCAGGGGACAGGGGGTGGCTATGGCTACACCTTC. Protein: CAWIQGTGGGYGYTF. The gene calls are TRBV30 and TRBJ1-2, with TRBD1 matching 11 bases. Germline V CDR1 and CDR2: GTSNPN, SVGIG (reference sequence). CDR3 length: 15 residues. V gave up 4 bases and J gave up 4 bases; unmatched junction bases: 8. The variable domain in full, with the rest retrieved from reference TRBV30 and TRBJ1-2, is SQTIHQWPATLVQPVGSPLSLECTVEGTSNPNLYWYRQAAGRGLQLLFYSVGIGQISSEVPQNLSASRPQDRQFILSSKKLLLSDSGFYLCAWIQGTGGGYGYTFGSGTRLTVV.

The rearrangement links TRBV29-1 to TRBJ1-1; 10 bases are a match to TRBD1. The CDR3 totals 13 residues. Per germline, CDR1 SQVTM and CDR2 ANQGSEA. Trimming at V came to 6 bases and at J to 4 bases, leaving 5 bases not matched to a gene. The DNA of the CDR3 is TGCAGCGTGGCCGGGACAGGGGCCACTGAAGCTTTCTTT. This gives the protein CSVAGTGATEAFF.

V and J are TRBV9 and TRBJ2-5; 11 nucleotides match TRBD2. CDR3 length equals 16 residues. The ends lost 0 bases at V and 3 bases at J; junction bases unmatched: 4. From germline, CDR1 is SGDLS and CDR2 YYNGEE. DNA for the CDR3: TGTGCCAGCAGCGTAGGGCAACTAGCGGGAGAAGAGACCCAGTACTTC. Protein sequence: CASSVGQLAGEETQYF.

The rearrangement links TRBV28 to TRBJ2-2; possibly TRBD1 for D (5 bases). V shed 5 bases and J shed 2 bases, with 12 bases lying between them. The V gene's germline CDR1 is MDHEN and CDR2 SYDVKM. The CDR3 length is 15 residues. CDR3 in amino acids: CASSLQGFNTGELFF. CDR3 DNA: TGTGCCAGCAGTCTCCAGGGATTCAACACCGGGGAGCTGTTTTTT.

The rearrangement links TRBV5-1 to TRBJ1-2; D is unclear. The germline V gene encodes CDR1 SGHRS and CDR2 YFSETQ. The CDR3 consists of 12 residues. Trimming left V 4 bases short and J 3 bases short, with 7 bases between. The CDR3 DNA sequence: TGCGCCAGCAGCAGCGATTACTATGGCTACACCTTC. Protein sequence: CASSSDYYGYTF.

This chain uses TRBV5-5 with TRBJ2-2; D call uncertain. Trimming shortened V by 1 base and J by 5 bases, and 6 bases separated the two germline ends. CDR3 length equals 13 residues. CDR1 SGHKS and CDR2 YYEKEE come from the germline V gene (reference sequence). In nucleotides, the CDR3 is TGTGCCAGCAGCTTGCCCCTAACCGGGGAGCTGTTTTTT. Encoded protein: CASSLPLTGELFF.

V gene TRBV9 combines with J gene TRBJ1-6, with a weak D call TRBD1 (5 bases). Germline V gene data show CDR1 as SGDLS and CDR2 as YYNGEE. CDR3 length equals 15 residues. With 0 bases removed from V and 7 bases from J, the gap between germline ends came to 11 bases. The CDR3 sequence is CASSVVGGNNSPLHF. DNA of the CDR3: TGTGCCAGCAGCGTAGTTGGGGGGAACAATTCACCCCTCCACTTT.

This chain connects TRBV19 to TRBJ2-2; a weak D match, TRBD1 (5 bases). The V gene's germline CDR1 is LNHDA and CDR2 SQIVND (reference sequence). V lost 4 bases and J lost 1, with 7 bases in between. The CDR3 is made up of 14 amino acids. CDR3 sequence (DNA): TGTGCCAGTAGTAGGGGCTGGAACACCGGGGAGCTGTTTTTT. As protein: CASSRGWNTGELFF.

The V gene is TRBV5-1, the J gene TRBJ1-5; no reliable D call. Germline V gives CDR1 SGHRS, CDR2 YFSETQ. This CDR3 is 13 amino acids long. The V end was cut by 4 bases, the J end by 6 bases, with 11 bases between. The CDR3 region is CASSTTLGQPQHF. The CDR3 coding sequence is TGCGCCAGCAGCACTACCTTGGGTCAGCCCCAGCATTTT.

The chain couples TRBV7-2 to TRBJ1-4; the D is unclear. CDR1 SGHTA and CDR2 FQGNSA come from the germline V gene. CDR3 size: 14 residues. V lost 2 bases to trimming and J lost 4 bases, with 8 bases between them. CDR3 DNA sequence: TGTGCCAGCAGCTTAAATACGTATAATGAAAAACTGTTTTTT. Protein sequence: CASSLNTYNEKLFF.

V is TRBV11-1 and J is TRBJ1-1; D uncertain. Germline V lookup: CDR1 SGHAT, CDR2 FQDESV (reference sequence). Trimming removed 5 bases at V and 0 bases at J, with 16 bases between. The CDR3 is 16 residues long. The CDR3 protein is CASSPQAIPMNTEAFF. CDR3 nucleotide sequence: TGTGCCAGCAGCCCCCAGGCAATTCCGATGAACACTGAAGCTTTCTTT.

CDR3 amino acids: CAWSVWTSGTYEQYF. CDR3 sequence (DNA): TGTGCCTGGAGTGTCTGGACTAGCGGGACCTACGAGCAGTACTTC. The V gene is TRBV30, the J gene TRBJ2-7, with 12 bases aligning to TRBD2. Germline V lookup: CDR1 GTSNPN, CDR2 SVGIG (reference sequence). The CDR3 runs 15 residues. V lost 0 bases, J lost 2 bases, and 2 bases stayed unmatched.

This clone was seen a single time. The V gene is TRBV2, the J gene TRBJ1-5; D is unresolved. Trimming took 8 bases from V and 0 from J, leaving 5 bases between them. Per the germline V gene, CDR1 is SNHLY and CDR2 is FYNNEI. This CDR3 has 12 amino acids. CDR3 in DNA: TGTGCCAGCCGGGATAGCAATCAGCCCCAGCATTTT. Translating it yields CASRDSNQPQHF.

The chain's CDR3 is CASSLGASSYNEQFF. The CDR3 nucleotides read TGTGCCAGCAGCTTAGGCGCCAGCTCCTACAATGAGCAGTTCTTC. V usage is TRBV7-2 and J usage is TRBJ2-1; no firm D call. CDR3 length: 15 amino acids. The germline V gene encodes CDR1 SGHTA and CDR2 FQGNSA. V was trimmed by 1 base and J by 0 bases, leaving 7 bases between them.

This clone appeared once. The chain carries TRBV7-7 and TRBJ2-1, with D tentatively TRBD1 or TRBD2 (5 bases each). CDR1 is SSHAT, CDR2 FNYEAQ, per germline (reference sequence). The CDR3 runs 16 residues. V gave up 2 bases and J gave up 3 bases, with 14 bases separating them. In DNA form, the CDR3 reads TGTGCCAGCAGCTTAAGTCCGGGACCCAACTACAATGAGCAGTTCTTC. Its translation is CASSLSPGPNYNEQFF.

This clone was observed a few times. The genes are TRBV6-1 and TRBJ2-3; tentative D call: TRBD2 (6 bases). The CDR3 is made up of 15 amino acids. CDR1 and CDR2 from the germline V gene are MNHNS and SASEGT. The germline V and J ends were trimmed by 5 bases and 2 bases, with 14 bases remaining between them. CDR3 in amino acids: CASSTDYVHTDTQYF. In nucleotides, the CDR3 is TGTGCCAGCAGTACGGACTACGTTCACACAGATACGCAGTATTTT.

The chain has TRBV6-5 and TRBJ2-1; 7 nucleotides match TRBD2. V lost 4 bases and J lost 0; bases outside the gene matches: 6. This CDR3 has 16 residues. Germline values: CDR1 MNHEY, CDR2 SVGAGI. DNA for the CDR3: TGTGCCAGCAGTTCCGGGACTACCAGCTCCTACAATGAGCAGTTCTTC. Encoded protein: CASSSGTTSSYNEQFF.